Sequencing of this T cell receptor beta chain was carried out in a study of T-cell memory formation after mild COVID-19. Study overall: TCR clusters largely stayed donor specific.

Study-wide results and caveats: CD4+ bias marked clones expanding day 15 to 37, unlike balanced contracting clones. Researchers report contracting CD4+ clones mostly in CM and EM, with CD8+ clones in EMRA.

Remarks on this clonotype: As yet, its antigen is unknown.

A 5'RACE reaction primed in the constant segment made cDNA libraries of TCR alpha and TCR beta, and these carried sample barcodes and UMIs. A single record per CDR3 protein comes from TCRdb applying MiXCR to the 5' RACE reads. The sample contains roughly 400,000 distinct CDR3 sequences, more than 15% of which appear only once. Sequencing was done on a sample of PBMCs or a T cell subset sorted from them (not recorded which). This TCR was sampled from a man aged 18 to 35 who had mild COVID-19 (a few samples of this study predate the infection). Cell type and time point are not known.

The DNA of the CDR3 is TGTGCCATCAGGCCCGGGACAGGGGCCTATGGCTACACCTTC. Residues: CAIRPGTGAYGYTF. V is TRBV10-3 and J is TRBJ1-2, with 10 bases matching TRBD1. The V gene's germline CDR1 is ENHRY and CDR2 SYGVKD. This CDR3 spans 14 amino acids. V dropped 6 bases and J dropped 4; count of bases not matched to a gene: 5.